The 9 T cell receptor beta chains in this list originate from one sample, sequenced in a study of monozygotic twins with inflammatory bowel disease. After re-calling the 5' RACE reads, TCRdb lists one entry per CDR3 protein, DNA absent. The sample has nearly 450,000 distinct CDR3 sequences. Sequencing used blood. The source is a human donor with ulcerative colitis or Crohn's disease, or a healthy co-twin of an affected twin (not recorded which).

This rearrangement joins TRBV10-3 to TRBJ2-7; TCRdb's D call of TRBD1 is untestable without DNA. This CDR3 spans 15 amino acids. CDR1 ENHRY and CDR2 SYGVKD come from the germline V gene. CDR3 loop: CAISGRDRGDWEQYF.

The chain uses TRBV4-2 and TRBJ2-7; TCRdb designates TRBD2, a call that cannot be tested without DNA. Per the germline V gene, CDR1 is LGHNA and CDR2 is YNFKEQ. There are 14 residues in the CDR3. CDR3 sequence reads: CASSQGPLSYEQYF.

The CDR3 loop reads CASSHGQRLEQYF. The rearrangement joins TRBV12-3 or TRBV12-4 to TRBJ2-7; TCRdb reports TRBD1, a call that lacks DNA to check it against. This CDR3 spans 13 amino acids.

This rearrangement joins TRBV11-2 to TRBJ2-2; TCRdb's D gene call, TRBD2, goes unchecked for lack of DNA. Germline V CDR1 and CDR2: SGHAT, FQNNGV. The CDR3 loop spans 14 amino acids. CDR3 residues: CASSLGQPPGELFF. Combining the CDR3 with reference TRBV11-2 and TRBJ2-2 gives the whole variable domain EAGVAQSPRYKIIEKRQSVAFWCNPISGHATLYWYQQILGQGPKLLIQFQNNGVVDDSQLPKDRFSAERLKGVDSTLKIQPAKLEDSAVYLCASSLGQPPGELFFGEGSRLTVL.

The chain combines TRBV5-5 with TRBJ2-7. The length of the CDR3 is 15 residues. Per germline, CDR1 SGHKS and CDR2 YYEKEE (reference sequence). CDR3 amino acids: CASSPAMDSSYEQYF. Full variable domain (rest looked up from reference TRBV5-5 and TRBJ2-7): DAGVTQSPTHLIKTRGQQVTLRCSPISGHKSVSWYQQVLGQGPQFIFQYYEKEERGRGNFPDRFSARQFPNYSSELNVNALLLGDSALYLCASSPAMDSSYEQYFGPGTRLTVT.

The CDR3: CASSKGSAATDTQYF. The chain has TRBV3-1 and TRBJ2-3; checking the TCRdb D call of TRBD2 is not possible without DNA. The germline CDR1 and CDR2 sequences are LGHDT and YNNKEL (reference sequence). This CDR3 is built from 15 residues.

The V call is TRBV7-9, the J call TRBJ2-5; absent DNA, TCRdb's TRBD2 call cannot be checked. The germline V gene encodes CDR1 SEHNR and CDR2 FQNEAQ (reference sequence). The CDR3 consists of 16 residues. The chain's CDR3 is CASSLVSLAGQETQYF.

The chain couples TRBV29-1 to TRBJ2-1; TCRdb picks TRBD2, but there is no DNA to check that call. The CDR3 is 14 residues long. Germline V lookup: CDR1 SQVTM, CDR2 ANQGSEA. The CDR3 is CSVVETSAYNEQFF.

This sequence joins TRBV6-5 and TRBJ1-1. The V gene's germline CDR1 is MNHEY and CDR2 SVGAGI. CDR3 length: 13 amino acids. The CDR3 loop is CASSSHENTEAFF.